The next 14 T cell receptor beta chains were all read from a single sample in a study of T cells in Graves' hyperthyroidism and ophthalmopathy. Template material for amplifying TCR beta CDR3 regions consisted of RNA transcripts. The TCR CDR3 was amplified in a first-round RT-PCR using the HTBI primer set. TCRdb ran MiXCR on the multiplex PCR reads and lists one entry per CDR3 protein. The table lists 300,000 to 400,000 distinct CDR3 sequences, roughly 15% of them singletons. The sequenced sample was blood. Source of these receptors: a woman in her 30s with Graves' ophthalmopathy.

This clonotype was picked up a small number of times. This rearrangement joins TRBV3-1 to TRBJ2-3; weak D call: TRBD2 (5 bases). The germline V and J ends were trimmed by 1 base and 4 bases, with 12 bases remaining between them. The germline CDR1 and CDR2 sequences are LGHDT and YNNKEL (reference sequence). The CDR3 length is 15 residues. CDR3 coding DNA: TGTGCCAGCAGCCAAGCCGGGAATAGGGCAGATACGCAGTATTTT. Protein product: CASSQAGNRADTQYF.

This chain joins TRBV6-1 and TRBJ2-1; the D is unclear. CDR3 length: 13 amino acids. Trimming left V 3 bases short and J 6 bases short, with 9 bases between. Germline V gene data show CDR1 as MNHNS and CDR2 as SASEGT. The CDR3 loop is CASSEGNSNEQFF. CDR3 nucleotide sequence: TGTGCCAGCAGTGAGGGGAACAGCAATGAGCAGTTCTTC.

This clonotype was counted many times. CDR3 DNA sequence: TGCGCCAGCAGCAAGATTACGGAGAATGAGCAGTTCTTC. This codes for CASSKITENEQFF. The gene calls are TRBV5-1 and TRBJ2-1, with D unresolved. CDR3 length equals 13 residues. CDR1 SGHRS and CDR2 YFSETQ come from the germline V gene. V gave up 4 bases and J gave up 7 bases, with 12 bases separating them.

This clonotype was seen ten or more times. The CDR3 DNA reads as TGTGCCACCATGGGTCCAGGGTTTGCTTTCAGGGAGCTGTTTTTT. Translation: CATMGPGFAFRELFF. The gene calls are TRBV11-2 and TRBJ2-2, with D tentatively TRBD1 (5 bases). This CDR3 contains 15 residues. V lost 10 bases and J 9 bases, leaving 24 bases between the germline ends. Germline-derived CDR1 and CDR2 are SGHAT and FQNNGV.

The rearrangement joins TRBV24-1 to TRBJ2-7; 10 positions agree with TRBD1. The length of the CDR3 is 14 residues. Germline values: CDR1 KGHDR, CDR2 SFDVKD. V shed 7 bases, J shed 1 base, and the junction held 3 bases outside the gene matches. CDR3 amino acids: CATRGTGDSYEQYF. CDR3 nucleotides: TGTGCCACCAGAGGGACAGGGGATTCCTACGAGCAGTACTTC.

There are many counts of this clonotype. This chain links TRBV3-1 with TRBJ2-3; TRBD2 matches at 7 bases. The CDR3 length is 15 residues. Per the germline V gene, CDR1 is LGHDT and CDR2 is YNNKEL (reference sequence). J was trimmed by 6 bases and V by 1 base; bases with no gene match: 7. The CDR3 DNA sequence: TGTGCCAGCAGCCAAGCTGCGTCGGGGGGTGATACGCAGTATTTT. Encoded protein: CASSQAASGGDTQYF.

V is TRBV9 and J is TRBJ2-7, with D hard to call. The germline gives CDR1 SGDLS, CDR2 YYNGEE. The CDR3 is made up of 14 amino acids. Trimming took off 0 bases at V and 1 base at J, with 8 bases between the two ends. The CDR3 DNA sequence: TGTGCCAGCAGCGTAGAGGTCAGGTCCTACGAGCAGTACTTC. Protein sequence: CASSVEVRSYEQYF.

The chain carries TRBV5-4 and TRBJ1-5; D not resolved. This CDR3 has 17 residues. Trimming removed 2 bases from V and 3 bases from J, with 18 bases in between. Germline V gives CDR1 SGHNT, CDR2 YYREEE (reference sequence). The CDR3 coding sequence is TGTGCCAGCAGCTTCGGAACCCAGGAGACCTACAATCAGCCCCAGCATTTT. This sequence encodes CASSFGTQETYNQPQHF.

This clonotype appeared many times. The CDR3 sequence is CASTADGGNYGYTF. The CDR3 DNA reads as TGTGCCAGCACCGCGGACGGCGGCAACTATGGCTACACCTTC. The rearrangement links TRBV12-3 or TRBV12-4 to TRBJ1-2; D call uncertain. V was cut by 7 bases and J by 2 bases, with 14 bases left in between. This CDR3 comprises 14 residues.

This clonotype occurred a few times. The CDR3 spells CASSVVPGLGGANVLTF. CDR3 sequence (DNA): TGTGCCAGCAGCGTGGTCCCGGGGCTGGGTGGGGCCAACGTCCTGACTTTC. The V gene is TRBV9, the J gene TRBJ2-6; TRBD1 or TRBD2 may be the D gene (5 bases each). Per the germline V gene, CDR1 is SGDLS and CDR2 is YYNGEE. The V and J ends lost 2 bases and 3 bases respectively, with 15 bases between them. The CDR3 is 17 residues long.

This clonotype has only one observation. A much larger clone lies one base from this, so it may be a read error. This chain's CDR3 is CASSQDPPHEQYF. DNA for the CDR3: TGTGCCAGCAGCCAAGACCCCCCTCACGAGCAGTACTTC. The chain uses TRBV14 and TRBJ2-7; no firm D call. V dropped 0 bases and J dropped 5 bases, with 8 bases sitting between them. The CDR3 spans 13 residues. Germline loops: CDR1 SGHDN, CDR2 FVKESK.

The J gene is TRBJ1-2, the V gene TRBV5-4; 7 bases agree with TRBD1. Germline CDR1 SGHNT, CDR2 YYREEE (reference sequence). The CDR3 has 13 residues. J lost 8 bases, V lost 4 bases, and 8 bases had no gene match. CDR3 sequence reads: CASSKGQYGGYTF. CDR3 sequence (DNA): TGTGCCAGCAGCAAGGGACAGTATGGCGGCTACACCTTC.

J is TRBJ2-3 and V is TRBV7-3; 12 bases are a match to TRBD2. V was pared by 5 bases and J by 4 bases, with 7 bases of the junction left unmatched. The CDR3 totals 16 residues. Germline V gives CDR1 SGHTA, CDR2 FQGTGA. CDR3 protein: CASSGASGGAADTQYF. CDR3 nucleotide sequence: TGTGCCAGCAGCGGCGCTAGCGGGGGGGCCGCAGATACGCAGTATTTT.

The genes are TRBV7-9 and TRBJ2-7; the D is unclear. Germline-derived CDR1 and CDR2 are SEHNR and FQNEAQ (reference sequence). CDR3 size: 12 residues. V gave up 3 bases and J gave up 3 bases, with 6 bases separating them. The CDR3 region has the DNA TGTGCCAGCAGCTTCGCCGGCTACGAGCAGTACTTC. Protein product: CASSFAGYEQYF.